This T cell receptor (beta chain) was found in a study of blood T cells in healthy people across ages. Germline V gene sequence: CDR1 SGHAT, CDR2 FQNNGV. CDR3 length: 14 residues. V trimming: 1 base; J trimming: 10 bases; junction bases outside the gene matches: 7. The individuals who served as donors were healthy Caucasians living in Russia, aged about 6 to 100. Comments on this clonotype: Its antigen is as yet unknown.

A second PCR of roughly 7 to 11 cycles used a sample-barcoded 5' primer and a J-beta primer mix. Unique molecular identifiers of 12 random nucleotides labeled each cDNA. Every sample gave at least 3 million paired-end reads containing CDR3. TCRdb analysed the 5' RACE reads with MiXCR anew, one entry per CDR3 protein. The data contain 1.5 million to 2 million distinct CDR3 sequences, 28% of them singletons. Study outcomes and limitations: Per million T cells, TCR beta diversity dropped about linearly as age rose.

The J gene is TRBJ2-1, the V gene TRBV11-2; 7 bases match TRBD2. The receptor was derived from a woman aged 30 to 39 in good health. The sample was blood. The CDR3 sequence: CASSLVREASEQFF. As DNA, the CDR3 is TGTGCCAGCAGCTTAGTTCGGGAGGCCTCCGAGCAGTTCTTC.